These 28 T cell receptor beta chains were all obtained from the same sample, sequenced in a study of graft-versus-host responses after intestinal transplantation. The antigens of these receptors remain unknown. TCRdb's copy holds only in-frame clones and misses some; the assay was immunoSEQ multiplex PCR. Of roughly 110,000 clones listed, roughly 90% are singletons. Material: unstimulated CD4+ T cells sorted from spleen or lymph node cells, obtained before transplant. The receptors here all came from a human donor who was the organ donor for an intestinal transplant.

Turning to this clone: Because the CDR3's place on the DNA is in doubt, the DNA is left out and the CDR3 is given as listed by TCRdb. The rearrangement uses TRBV12-5 and TRBJ1-5. Germline assignment: CDR1 LGHNT and CDR2 FRNRAP. The CDR3 is 18 amino acids long, termini counted. The CDR3 protein is CASGLVHFLRASNQPQHF.

The rearrangement joins TRBV18 to TRBJ1-3; 8 positions match TRBD1. The junction had 0 bases not matched to a gene; V was cut back by 2 bases and J by 0 bases. This CDR3 is built from 15 residues. CDR1 and CDR2 (germline): KGHSH, LQKENI. DNA for the CDR3: TGTGCCAGCTCACCAACAGGGGGCTCTGGAAACACCATATATTTT. Its translation is CASSPTGGSGNTIYF.

The chain carries TRBV12-5 and TRBJ1-2; D unclear. Per germline, CDR1 LGHNT and CDR2 FRNRAP. V was clipped by 6 bases and J by 6 bases, with 8 bases between them. The CDR3 covers 11 residues. This CDR3 reads CASGTTHGYTF. Written as DNA, the CDR3 is TGTGCTAGTGGCACAACGCATGGCTACACCTTC.

The chain uses TRBV6-5 and TRBJ1-3; no firm D call. Trimming removed 4 bases at V and 0 bases at J, with 7 bases between. Germline V gene sequence: CDR1 MNHEY, CDR2 SVGAGI. CDR3 length equals 14 residues. The CDR3 sequence is CASSSTRSGNTIYF. The CDR3 DNA is TGTGCCAGCAGTTCGACCCGCTCTGGAAACACCATATATTTT.

This chain links TRBV6-1 with TRBJ2-7, with 9 bases identical to TRBD1. Losses at the gene ends were 5 bases for V and 6 bases for J; bases not matched to a gene: 5. The CDR3 contains 13 residues. Germline V gives CDR1 MNHNS, CDR2 SASEGT. DNA of the CDR3: TGTGCCAGCAGTTTCGGGACAGGGCCCGAGCAGTACTTC. It codes for CASSFGTGPEQYF.

This clone appeared a single time. The chain joins TRBV6-5 to TRBJ1-2; 7 positions match TRBD1. Unmatched junction bases numbered 8, after V lost 0 bases and J lost 4 bases. In germline, CDR1 is MNHEY, CDR2 SVGAGI. The CDR3 is 16 amino acids. CDR3 DNA: TGTGCCAGCAGTTACTCGCGACAGGGTGGGACCTATGGCTACACCTTC. This encodes CASSYSRQGGTYGYTF.

V is TRBV7-8 and J is TRBJ2-7; no clear D. Trimming left V 0 bases short and J 3 bases short, with 12 bases between. The CDR3 loop spans 15 amino acids. Germline-derived CDR1 and CDR2 are SGHVS and FQNEAQ. The CDR3 DNA reads as TGTGCCAGCAGCTTAGCAGCGCAACCACTCTACGAGCAGTACTTC. Residues: CASSLAAQPLYEQYF.

The table lists this clone with a few counts. The sample contains more than one DNA sequence encoding this CDR3. The chain is built from TRBV5-1 and TRBJ2-3; 9 bases map to TRBD2. Trimming cost V 0 bases and J 5 bases; bases outside gene matches: 7. Germline-derived CDR1 and CDR2 are SGHRS and YFSETQ. This CDR3 has 16 amino acids. CDR3 bases: TGCGCCAGCAGCTTGGCTGGGCGGGGGGGCGGAGATACGCAGTATTTT. It encodes CASSLAGRGGGDTQYF.

The chain's CDR3 is CASSPGRGRQETQYF. CDR3 bases: TGTGCCAGCAGCCCTGGGAGGGGACGCCAAGAGACCCAGTACTTC. The V call is TRBV5-6, the J call TRBJ2-5; 7 nucleotides align to TRBD2. CDR1 and CDR2 from the germline V gene are SGHDT and YYEEEE. Trimming removed 4 bases from V and 1 base from J; junction bases left unmatched: 7. The CDR3 is 15 amino acids.

V is TRBV11-2 and J is TRBJ2-1; D remains unclear. Trimming took off 7 bases at V and 4 bases at J, with 17 bases between the two ends. This CDR3 has 15 amino acids. Germline loops: CDR1 SGHAT, CDR2 FQNNGV. The CDR3 loop is CASTPGVLSYNEQFF. The CDR3 bases are TGTGCCAGCACTCCCGGAGTACTATCTTACAATGAGCAGTTCTTC.

There are a few counts of this clone. The V and J genes are TRBV6-6 and TRBJ2-7; 9 nucleotides align to TRBD1. With 5 bases clipped from V and 2 bases from J, the junction kept 10 bases outside the gene matches. Germline loops: CDR1 MNHNY, CDR2 SVGAGI (reference sequence). The CDR3 spans 16 residues. The CDR3 DNA follows: TGTGCCAGCAGTCCCCTGTGGGACAGGGATACCTACGAGCAGTACTTC. Translating it yields CASSPLWDRDTYEQYF.

This chain links TRBV11-2 with TRBJ2-6, with no clear D. CDR1 and CDR2 from the germline V gene are SGHAT and FQNNGV. This CDR3 contains 14 residues. Trimming removed 5 bases from V and 0 bases from J, with 5 bases in between. The CDR3 coding sequence is TGTGCCAGCAGCGTCCTCTCTGGGGCCAACGTCCTGACTTTC. It encodes CASSVLSGANVLTF.

The chain has TRBV15 and TRBJ1-5; D is uncertain. V lost 2 bases, J lost 3 bases, and 11 bases lay in between. The CDR3 has 15 residues. Germline loops: CDR1 LNHNV, CDR2 YYDKDF (reference sequence). In nucleotides, the CDR3 is TGTGCCACCAGCAGACGCAGACGGATCAATCAGCCCCAGCATTTT. This translates into CATSRRRRINQPQHF.

Of note for this clone: At one boundary the junction diverges from the germline segment, which might be a read error. The chain is built from TRBV5-5 and TRBJ2-7; 9 bases line up with TRBD2. This CDR3 comprises 12 residues. The germline V gene encodes CDR1 SGHKS and CDR2 YYEKEE (reference sequence). Here the CDR3 DNA reads TGTGCCAGCAGCTTGGTGGGGACTAGCTATGTCTTC. Its protein product is CASSLVGTSYVF.

The rearrangement links TRBV18 to TRBJ1-2, with D possibly TRBD1 on 6 matching bases. The germline CDR1 and CDR2 sequences are KGHSH and LQKENI. The CDR3 runs to 14 residues. The V and J ends lost 7 bases and 6 bases respectively, with 18 bases between them. CDR3 nucleotide sequence: TGTGCCAGCTTCGGACAGCTACTGCAGCATGGCTACACCTTC. Its protein product is CASFGQLLQHGYTF.

The genes are TRBV11-3 and TRBJ1-1; D uncertain. The V gene lost 1 base and the J gene lost 6 bases, with 9 bases spanning the gap. CDR3 size: 13 residues. The germline V gene has CDR1 SGHNT and CDR2 YENEEA. The CDR3 sequence is CASSLVAGAEAFF. Here the CDR3 DNA reads TGTGCCAGCAGCTTAGTGGCGGGCGCTGAAGCTTTCTTT.

V is TRBV4-2 and J is TRBJ2-3, with 9 bases lining up with TRBD2. CDR1 is LGHNA, CDR2 YNFKEQ, per germline. V dropped 0 bases and J dropped 3; count of bases not matched to a gene: 7. The CDR3 extends over 17 amino acids. The CDR3 DNA reads TGTGCCAGCAGCCAAGAAGGGGGAGCGGGGGGAACAGATACGCAGTATTTT. Translation gives CASSQEGGAGGTDTQYF.

This clone was seen more than once but under ten times. The V gene is TRBV9, the J gene TRBJ2-2, with 8 bases aligning to TRBD1. This CDR3 is 16 amino acids long. V shed 0 bases and J 7 bases; nucleotides not matched to a gene: 8. The germline gives CDR1 SGDLS, CDR2 YYNGEE. The CDR3 nucleotides are TGTGCCAGCAGCGTAGGGCAGGGGGCAATCTTCGGGGAGCTGTTTTTT. As protein: CASSVGQGAIFGELFF.

Regarding this clone: Since no conserved phenylalanine or tryptophan closes the CDR3, a read error is the likely cause. This chain joins TRBV2 and TRBJ1-6; D uncertain. Looked up from germline, CDR1 is SNHLY and CDR2 is FYNNEI. This CDR3 spans 15 amino acids. The ends were cut back, 5 bases at V and 6 bases at J, with 14 bases in the middle. This CDR3 reads CASSLEGFGNSPLHL. CDR3 sequence (DNA): TGTGCCAGCAGTCTTGAGGGTTTCGGTAATTCACCCCTCCACCTT.

The genes are TRBV2 and TRBJ1-4, with a weak D call TRBD1 (6 bases). CDR1 and CDR2 (germline): SNHLY, FYNNEI. The V end lost 9 bases, the J end lost 5 bases, and 10 bases lay between the germline ends. This CDR3 has 12 residues. CDR3: CASAGANEKLFF. In DNA, the CDR3 is TGTGCCAGTGCAGGGGCAAATGAAAAACTGTTTTTT.

The chain is built from TRBV4-1 and TRBJ2-1; the match to TRBD2 covers 11 bases. Germline lookup yields CDR1 MGHRA and CDR2 YSYEKL. The V and J ends lost 0 bases and 7 bases, in that order; junction bases with no gene match: 2. The CDR3 length is 15 residues. The CDR3 sequence: CASSQDTSGSNEQFF. The CDR3 DNA follows: TGCGCCAGCAGCCAAGATACTAGCGGGAGTAATGAGCAGTTCTTC.

The chain recombines TRBV10-3 with TRBJ1-2; 8 bases are a match to TRBD1. V gave up 6 bases and J gave up 3 bases; unmatched junction bases: 6. Germline CDR1 ENHRY, CDR2 SYGVKD. The CDR3 runs to 14 residues. Here the CDR3 reads CAIRGQGGHYGYTF. The DNA of the CDR3 is TGTGCCATCAGAGGACAGGGAGGTCACTATGGCTACACCTTC.

The chain couples TRBV29-1 to TRBJ1-1; D gene unclear. Germline loops: CDR1 SQVTM, CDR2 ANQGSEA. The CDR3 runs to 13 residues. Trimming cost V 4 bases and J 4 bases, with 13 bases left between them. The CDR3 sequence is CSVVRKLSTEAFF. DNA for the CDR3: TGCAGCGTTGTGCGGAAACTAAGCACTGAAGCTTTCTTT.

The rearrangement links TRBV5-5 to TRBJ2-7; 10 bases agree with TRBD1. Germline CDR1 reads SGHKS; CDR2 reads YYEKEE (reference sequence). V lost 0 bases to trimming and J lost 5 bases; unmatched junction nucleotides: 5. The CDR3 has 15 amino acids. Written as DNA, the CDR3 is TGTGCCAGCAGCTTGGGGACAGGGGGAATGGACGAGCAGTACTTC. This translates into CASSLGTGGMDEQYF.

Comment on this clone: Within the sample, other DNA sequences also encode this same CDR3. The chain couples TRBV6-5 to TRBJ2-3, with unresolved D. Germline V gene data show CDR1 as MNHEY and CDR2 as SVGAGI. This CDR3 has 13 amino acids. V was clipped by 8 bases and J by 1 base, with 10 bases between them. Written as DNA, the CDR3 is TGTGCCAGCCATCAGAGCCGCACAGATACGCAGTATTTT. Translation gives CASHQSRTDTQYF.

The gene calls are TRBV7-2 and TRBJ1-4, with 7 bases aligning to TRBD1. The germline V gene encodes CDR1 SGHTA and CDR2 FQGNSA. V gave up 4 bases and J gave up 5 bases; unmatched junction bases: 10. This CDR3 is built from 16 residues. The CDR3 bases are TGTGCCAGCAGCTCTGCGAACAGGGGAGTGAATGAAAAACTGTTTTTT. Encoded protein: CASSSANRGVNEKLFF.

V gene TRBV19 combines with J gene TRBJ1-2; D uncertain. CDR1 and CDR2 (germline): LNHDA, SQIVND (reference sequence). V lost 5 bases to trimming and J lost 1 base, with 5 bases between them. The CDR3 length is 12 residues. CDR3 protein: CASSERNYGYTF. The CDR3 nucleotides are TGTGCCAGTAGTGAGCGTAACTATGGCTACACCTTC.

V gene TRBV15 combines with J gene TRBJ2-1, with 9 bases aligning to TRBD2. The V gene end was trimmed by 1 base and the J gene end by 7 bases; junction bases not matched to a gene: 5. Looked up from germline, CDR1 is LNHNV and CDR2 is YYDKDF (reference sequence). The CDR3 runs 15 residues. CDR3 loop: CATSRGPGLANEQFF. The CDR3 DNA is TGTGCCACCAGCAGAGGACCGGGACTAGCAAATGAGCAGTTCTTC.